This T cell receptor beta chain was sequenced in a study of blood T cell repertoires in COVID-19 (dated by TCRdb to the early 2020s). General notes on the study: Collaborator samples came from the United States, Italy and Spain and covered acute and convalescent phases of COVID-19. HLA class I and class II types, where available, came from metadata supplied by the sample provider rather than from assay-based typing. The dataset comprised deeply sampled blood TCRbeta repertoires from subjects exposed to, actively infected with, or recovered from COVID-19. Samples came from the ongoing ImmuneRACE study (first 160 participants) plus 1,254 subjects from 6 global collaborators. The material from the prospective study consisted of cDNA or gDNA derived from T cells, B-cell-depleted T cells, or PBMCs. A freely available public database, intended as a resource for researchers studying the immune response to SARS-CoV-2, is where the repertoires were released. Nearly every sample came with metadata listing a de-identified subject ID, COVID-19 status, age in years and sex.

Overall study outcomes, separate from this receptor: The amount of clinical and demographic metadata varied by source and participant and was provided uncurated.

The immunoSEQ Assay, a bias-controlled multiplex PCR, was used to amplify TCRbeta CDR3 regions from genomic DNA. Per the authors' processing: The number of nucleated cells in each sample was estimated by amplification of reference gene primers within the assay. To quantify the absolute abundance of each unique TCRbeta CDR3 rearrangement, sequence reads were collapsed and filtered. For each sample, productive Simpson clonality was calculated as the square root of Simpson's diversity index across productive rearrangements. Sourced from immuneACCESS, this table was stored by TCRdb with only in-frame sequences that have V and J called. A share of the clones is absent; for the studies checked, an unresolved V gene accounts for under half, and the remainder has no known explanation. V, J and clone size are taken as reported in that table, and D and trimming were inferred from the DNA itself. This sample comprises fewer than 300,000 clones, 88% of them detected only once. 0.9% to 1% of the sample goes to the ten largest clones.

As regards this clone: What antigen it recognizes has not been identified. Base-call qualities are not available, and no considerably larger clone is one nucleotide away.

The CDR3 holds 14 amino acids from the cysteine to the phenylalanine. Of the read, only the CDR3 DNA is kept; its 42 bases are in frame from base 1. The germline V gene (reference sequence) yields LNHDA for CDR1 and SQIVND for CDR2. A distance of 13 bases separates the germline ends of V and J, which lose 7 bases and 1 base respectively. Another Seattle source contributed samples from volunteer blood donors who had recovered from COVID-19. Each collaborating institution followed its own protocols to collect whole blood in K2EDTA tubes. Collaborator samples were shipped for TCRbeta analysis as frozen whole blood, isolated PBMCs, or DNA extracted from either sample type.

The sample consisted of peripheral blood. The TCR comes from a woman aged 40 to 50 who had recovered from COVID-19. Recombination connected TRBV19 to TRBJ1-1, with the D gene too uncertain to name. The bases are TGTGCCAGTATCGAGGGTCCCGCGAACACTGAAGCTTTCTTT. The translation is CASIEGPANTEAFF. Reference TRBV19 and TRBJ1-1 genes cover what lies past the CDR3, so the full variable domain is DGGITQSPKYLFRKEGQNVTLSCEQNLNHDAMYWYRQDPGQGLRLIYYSQIVNDFQKGDIAEGYSVSREKKESFPLTVTSAQKNPTAFYLCASIEGPANTEAFFGQGTRLTVV.